One sample yielded the 30 T cell receptor beta chains listed below, sequenced in a study of type 1 regulatory T cells. Their cognate antigens are unknown. From the reads, TCRdb called clonotypes with MiXCR, one entry per CDR3 protein. The sample shows 60,000 to 80,000 distinct CDR3 sequences, roughly 60% of them seen only once. Sequencing input: cultured T cells, either the whole culture or a sorted T cell fraction (not recorded which). Documented subset: Tr1-enriched cell product generated in vitro against host alloantigens. These receptors all come from a human donor in good health.

In the case of this clonotype: One end of the junction fails to match germline, which may point to a read error. This rearrangement joins TRBV20-1 to TRBJ2-4; D perhaps matches TRBD2 (6 bases). The germline V gene encodes CDR1 DFQATT and CDR2 SNEGSKA (reference sequence). The CDR3 is 17 amino acids. The CDR3 DNA reads TGCAGTGCCTACCCAAGCGGTAGCGGAATAGCCAAAAACATTCAGCACTTC. Encoded protein: CSAYPSGSGIAKNIQHF.

V gene TRBV20-1 combines with J gene TRBJ2-1, with 8 nucleotides matching TRBD2. This CDR3 spans 15 amino acids. The V segment lost 3 bases and the J segment 7 bases; nucleotides outside the gene matches: 11. Per germline, CDR1 DFQATT and CDR2 SNEGSKA (reference sequence). The DNA of the CDR3 is TGCAGTGCTAGTCTTACGGCGGGAGGCTTGAATGAGCAGTTCTTC. Its protein is CSASLTAGGLNEQFF.

This sequence joins TRBV20-1 and TRBJ2-1; TRBD2 agrees at 12 bases. The germline CDR1 and CDR2 sequences are DFQATT and SNEGSKA (reference sequence). The CDR3 is 17 residues long. The trim removed 6 bases at V and 0 bases at J, leaving 9 bases unmatched. Here the CDR3 DNA reads TGCAGTGCAAGGGATCTAGCGGGAGGGAGCTCCTACAATGAGCAGTTCTTC. Translating it yields CSARDLAGGSSYNEQFF.

In this sample, this clonotype turned up once. The chain uses TRBV12-5 and TRBJ1-5; D uncertain. Trimming left V 1 base short and J 11 bases short, with 9 bases between. CDR1 and CDR2 from the germline V gene are LGHNT and FRNRAP. The CDR3 totals 12 residues. As DNA, the CDR3 is TGTGCTAGTGGTTTGGAAGTTCTCGCCCAGCATTTT. It translates to CASGLEVLAQHF.

The chain recombines TRBV20-1 with TRBJ2-7; 8 positions match TRBD1. Trimming at V came to 4 bases and at J to 3 bases, leaving 5 bases not matched to a gene. The CDR3 covers 13 residues. Germline V CDR1 and CDR2: DFQATT, SNEGSKA (reference sequence). CDR3 nucleotide sequence: TGCAGTGCTAAGGGCAGGGGGCTCTACGAGCAGTACTTC. It yields the protein CSAKGRGLYEQYF.

J is TRBJ2-1 and V is TRBV20-1; TRBD1 or TRBD2 may be the D gene (7 bases each). CDR1 and CDR2 (germline): DFQATT, SNEGSKA (reference sequence). Trimming took off 1 base at V and 4 bases at J, with 17 bases between the two ends. CDR3 length: 16 amino acids. The CDR3 bases are TGCAGTGCTAGAGCTGGGGGGGCAGGGGGTTACAATGAGCAGTTCTTC. Amino acid sequence: CSARAGGAGGYNEQFF.

The gene calls are TRBV5-1 and TRBJ2-7; D call uncertain. Trimming cost V 0 bases and J 3 bases, with 7 bases left between them. The germline CDR1 and CDR2 sequences are SGHRS and YFSETQ. The CDR3 has 13 residues. CDR3 loop: CASSLEQFYEQYF. CDR3 nucleotide sequence: TGCGCCAGCAGCTTGGAACAGTTCTACGAGCAGTACTTC. Full variable domain (outside the CDR3, taken from reference TRBV5-1 and TRBJ2-7): KAGVTQTPRYLIKTRGQQVTLSCSPISGHRSVSWYQQTPGQGLQFLFEYFSETQRNKGNFPGRFSGRQFSNSRSEMNVSTLELGDSALYLCASSLEQFYEQYFGPGTRLTVT.

The CDR3 reads CASSLDARDRYEQYF. The CDR3 DNA reads TGCGCCAGCAGCTTGGATGCCAGGGACCGCTACGAGCAGTACTTC. The gene calls are TRBV5-1 and TRBJ2-7; possibly TRBD1 or TRBD2 for D (5 bases each). Germline CDR1 SGHRS, CDR2 YFSETQ. The CDR3 is made up of 15 amino acids. Trimming took 0 bases from V and 3 from J, leaving 13 bases between them.

The rearrangement uses TRBV19 and TRBJ2-1; 10 bases are a match to TRBD2. J lost 2 bases, V lost 3 bases, and 4 bases had no gene match. This CDR3 contains 16 residues. The germline gives CDR1 LNHDA, CDR2 SQIVND (reference sequence). CDR3 sequence: CASSMLAGDAYNEQFF. The CDR3 DNA reads as TGTGCCAGTAGTATGCTAGCGGGAGACGCCTACAATGAGCAGTTCTTC.

The chain links TRBV19 to TRBJ1-3, with D unresolved. Trimming pared 5 bases from V and 0 bases from J, leaving 11 bases between. The CDR3 is 15 amino acids. The germline V gene encodes CDR1 LNHDA and CDR2 SQIVND (reference sequence). CDR3 in DNA: TGTGCCAGTAGTCAACGGATTTCCTCTGGAAACACCATATATTTT. Translated, it gives CASSQRISSGNTIYF.

The V and J genes are TRBV5-1 and TRBJ2-5; 7 bases agree with TRBD2. Germline V gene lookup returns CDR1 SGHRS and CDR2 YFSETQ. The CDR3 loop spans 16 amino acids. The V and J ends lost 4 bases and 5 bases, in that order; junction bases with no gene match: 14. The CDR3 DNA reads TGCGCCAGCAGCCCCGGGAATGACGGGGGGTTGGAGACCCAGTACTTC. This sequence encodes CASSPGNDGGLETQYF.

The genes are TRBV20-1 and TRBJ2-3; D ambiguous. Between the trimmed V and J ends, which lost 1 base and 0 bases, there was a span of 8 bases. CDR3 size: 14 residues. CDR1 is DFQATT and CDR2 is SNEGSKA in the germline V gene (reference sequence). Here the CDR3 reads CSARGPSSTDTQYF. CDR3 in DNA: TGCAGTGCTAGAGGCCCTAGTAGCACAGATACGCAGTATTTT.

The chain joins TRBV5-1 to TRBJ2-1, with D perhaps TRBD2 (6 bases). The CDR3 loop spans 15 amino acids. With 3 bases removed from V and 8 bases from J, the gap between germline ends came to 18 bases. The germline CDR1 and CDR2 sequences are SGHRS and YFSETQ. CDR3 nucleotide sequence: TGCGCCAGCAGCTCCGGGACTCCGATGTTAGATGAGCAGTTCTTC. Amino acid sequence: CASSSGTPMLDEQFF.

The chain recombines TRBV6-2 or TRBV6-3 with TRBJ2-5; no clear D gene. Germline CDR1 is MNHEY and CDR2 is SVGEGT. The CDR3 totals 11 residues. V dropped 0 bases and J dropped 5 bases, with 1 base sitting between them. The CDR3 here is CASSYSETQYF. CDR3 in DNA: TGTGCCAGCAGTTACTCGGAGACCCAGTACTTC.

This clonotype has just one count. The V and J genes are TRBV29-1 and TRBJ1-1; no definite D call. The V gene's germline CDR1 is SQVTM and CDR2 ANQGSEA. Trimming removed 4 bases at V and 4 bases at J, with 13 bases between. This CDR3 comprises 13 residues. The CDR3 DNA reads as TGCAGCGTTGTTGTAAGGGCGGGCACTGAAGCTTTCTTT. This translates into CSVVVRAGTEAFF.

A few counts support this clonotype. This sequence joins TRBV11-2 and TRBJ1-2, with D perhaps TRBD1 (6 bases). Germline V gene data show CDR1 as SGHAT and CDR2 as FQNNGV. The CDR3 is made up of 15 amino acids. The V gene lost 0 bases and the J gene lost 4 bases, with 12 bases spanning the gap. The CDR3, as DNA: TGTGCCAGCAGCTTAGATCGGGGCAGGGGCTATGGCTACACCTTC. This codes for CASSLDRGRGYGYTF.

V is TRBV3-1 and J is TRBJ1-5; D remains ambiguous. The V gene's germline CDR1 is LGHDT and CDR2 YNNKEL (reference sequence). There are 12 residues in the CDR3. V dropped 4 bases and J dropped 6 bases, with 7 bases sitting between them. The CDR3 DNA sequence: TGTGCCAGCAGCCGTTCAGGTCAGCCCCAGCATTTT. Amino acid sequence: CASSRSGQPQHF.

The chain is built from TRBV6-6 and TRBJ2-1; the match to TRBD2 covers 10 bases. Germline V gene lookup returns CDR1 MNHNY and CDR2 SVGAGI (reference sequence). J lost 8 bases, V lost 4 bases, and 2 bases had no gene match. The CDR3 runs to 13 residues. CDR3 amino acids: CASSLAGGDEQFF. CDR3 DNA sequence: TGTGCCAGCAGTTTAGCGGGAGGTGATGAGCAGTTCTTC.

V and J are TRBV12-3 or TRBV12-4 and TRBJ2-3; TRBD2 is a possible D gene (6 bases). The CDR3 has 16 amino acids. Trimming removed 1 base from V and 0 bases from J, with 11 bases in between. The CDR3 loop is CASSLGLATSTDTQYF. The DNA for the CDR3 is TGTGCCAGCAGTTTAGGTCTAGCGACTAGCACAGATACGCAGTATTTT.

As to this clonotype: Relative to the germline gene, one junction end is altered; a read error may explain this. The chain links TRBV6-5 to TRBJ2-3; 7 bases are a match to TRBD1. Per the germline V gene, CDR1 is MNHEY and CDR2 is SVGAGI. The CDR3 contains 16 residues. For the CDR3, the DNA is TGTGCCAGCAGTTACTCAGCGACAGGGTTAAGCGATATGCAGTATTTT. Translated: CASSYSATGLSDMQYF.

CDR3 protein: CAISDPWTSQETQYF. The CDR3 DNA is TGTGCCATCAGTGATCCCTGGACTTCTCAAGAGACCCAGTACTTC. The chain couples TRBV10-3 to TRBJ2-5, with D maybe TRBD2 (5 bases). The CDR3 consists of 15 residues. The germline V and J ends were trimmed by 3 bases and 2 bases, with 13 bases remaining between them. Germline V lookup: CDR1 ENHRY, CDR2 SYGVKD.

The chain couples TRBV29-1 to TRBJ2-7; D is ambiguous. Trimming left V 2 bases short and J 2 bases short, with 4 bases between. CDR3 length: 11 residues. CDR1 is SQVTM, CDR2 ANQGSEA, per germline. The CDR3 coding sequence is TGCAGCGTTGAAACAGCCTACGAGCAGTACTTC. Amino acid sequence: CSVETAYEQYF.

This clonotype was observed a few times. V gene TRBV30 combines with J gene TRBJ2-7; D ambiguous. Trimming took 5 bases from V and 6 from J, leaving 11 bases between them. Germline V gene sequence: CDR1 GTSNPN, CDR2 SVGIG (reference sequence). This CDR3 is built from 11 residues. The CDR3 nucleotides read TGTGCCTGGGGAGACCTTACCGAGCAGTACTTC. Protein sequence: CAWGDLTEQYF.

V gene TRBV10-1 combines with J gene TRBJ1-1, with D unresolved. The V gene's germline CDR1 is WNHNN and CDR2 SYGVQD (reference sequence). The CDR3 loop spans 16 amino acids. V shed 3 bases and J shed 3 bases, with 17 bases lying between them. CDR3: CASSDPSEWMDTEAFF. DNA of the CDR3: TGCGCCAGCAGTGATCCAAGTGAGTGGATGGACACTGAAGCTTTCTTT.

This clonotype appeared a few times. This chain links TRBV7-2 with TRBJ1-6; possibly TRBD1 for D (5 bases). Looked up from germline, CDR1 is SGHTA and CDR2 is FQGNSA. This CDR3 has 14 amino acids. V was cut by 2 bases and J by 6 bases, with 8 bases left in between. This chain's CDR3 is CASSLYGANSPLHF. CDR3 DNA sequence: TGTGCCAGCAGCTTATACGGGGCTAATTCACCCCTCCACTTT.

V is TRBV6-6 and J is TRBJ2-7, with no clear D. Germline V CDR1 and CDR2: MNHNY, SVGAGI (reference sequence). This CDR3 comprises 11 residues. Deletions cut 5 bases from V and 3 bases from J, with 5 bases between. CDR3 sequence reads: CASSGNYEQYF. The CDR3 bases are TGTGCCAGCAGTGGAAACTACGAGCAGTACTTC.

The chain uses TRBV24-1 and TRBJ2-7, with 10 bases matching TRBD1. V lost 10 bases and J lost 6; bases outside the gene matches: 14. Per germline, CDR1 KGHDR and CDR2 SFDVKD. This CDR3 has 15 residues. The CDR3 region is CATPGTGASDSEQYF. CDR3 nucleotides: TGTGCCACGCCCGGGACAGGGGCCTCGGATAGCGAGCAGTACTTC.

This clonotype was seen more than once but under ten times. The chain links TRBV25-1 to TRBJ2-7; 9 positions match TRBD1. The CDR3 contains 15 residues. The V gene end was trimmed by 3 bases and the J gene end by 5 bases; junction bases not matched to a gene: 8. Germline V lookup: CDR1 MGHDK, CDR2 SYGVNS. The CDR3 protein is CASSDSGTGLDEQYF. CDR3 nucleotides: TGTGCCAGCAGTGATTCCGGGACAGGGTTGGACGAGCAGTACTTC.

The chain joins TRBV5-1 to TRBJ2-7; D tentatively fits TRBD1 or TRBD2 (5 bases each). V was shortened by 6 bases and J by 2 bases, with 15 bases between the two germline ends. The length of the CDR3 is 14 residues. Looked up from germline, CDR1 is SGHRS and CDR2 is YFSETQ. CDR3: CASKDGTATYEQYF. CDR3 DNA: TGCGCCAGCAAAGACGGGACGGCAACCTACGAGCAGTACTTC.

The V gene is TRBV20-1, the J gene TRBJ2-7, with 9 bases lining up with TRBD2. This CDR3 contains 15 residues. CDR1 is DFQATT and CDR2 is SNEGSKA in the germline V gene (reference sequence). V shed 7 bases and J 3 bases; nucleotides not matched to a gene: 13. The CDR3 sequence: CSVRRGRESFYEQYF. The CDR3 DNA follows: TGCAGTGTCCGTCGCGGGAGGGAAAGTTTCTACGAGCAGTACTTC.